The 7 T cell receptor beta chains reported below all come from one sample, sequenced in a study of OX40 agonist ivuxolimab in advanced cancers. Clones were read by immunoSEQ multiplex PCR, and TCRdb kept only the in-frame ones, dropping some. The sample consists of around 67,000 clones, almost 85% of them appearing once. The sample in question was CD4+ or CD8+ T cells sorted from blood, obtained in a trial of the OX40 agonist ivuxolimab. These TCRs come from an adult with an advanced solid tumor such as melanoma, head and neck, liver or kidney cancer.

The J gene is TRBJ2-1, the V gene TRBV7-2; D uncertain. V was clipped by 0 bases and J by 10 bases, with 7 bases between them. CDR1 and CDR2 (germline): SGHTA, FQGNSA. The CDR3 length is 12 residues. In DNA, the CDR3 is TGTGCCAGCAGCTTAGCGCCGAGCGAGCAGTTCTTC. Amino acid sequence: CASSLAPSEQFF.

The chain recombines TRBV5-1 with TRBJ2-3; 11 positions match TRBD1. The CDR3 runs 17 residues. Germline CDR1 is SGHRS and CDR2 is YFSETQ. J gave up 6 bases and V 1 base, and 10 bases lay outside the gene matches. The CDR3 loop is CASSLRTGGYSGDTQYF. CDR3 sequence (DNA): TGCGCCAGCAGCTTGCGGACAGGGGGCTATAGTGGGGATACGCAGTATTTT.

The chain joins TRBV27 to TRBJ2-5; a weak D match, TRBD2 (5 bases). CDR3 length equals 13 residues. V was clipped by 5 bases and J by 2 bases, with 9 bases between them. Germline V gene sequence: CDR1 MNHEY, CDR2 SMNVEV (reference sequence). CDR3 DNA: TGTGCCAGCAGTCCGAGGGTGCAAGAGACCCAGTACTTC. It translates to CASSPRVQETQYF.

The rearrangement uses TRBV27 and TRBJ2-5; either TRBD1 or TRBD2 may fit D (5 bases each). This CDR3 region has 16 residues. The ends were cut back, 0 bases at V and 2 bases at J, with 13 bases in the middle. Germline values: CDR1 MNHEY, CDR2 SMNVEV (reference sequence). This chain's CDR3 is CASSLSIGDPQETQYF. The CDR3 DNA follows: TGTGCCAGCAGTTTATCGATCGGGGACCCACAAGAGACCCAGTACTTC.

V is TRBV5-4 and J is TRBJ2-7; 12 positions agree with TRBD1. Germline lookup yields CDR1 SGHNT and CDR2 YYREEE (reference sequence). The CDR3 totals 17 residues. Germline trimming cut 4 bases from V and 4 bases from J; bases unmatched to any gene: 12. DNA for the CDR3: TGTGCCAGCAGCGAGAGGAGACCGGGACAGGGGGCATACGAGCAGTACTTC. Translation gives CASSERRPGQGAYEQYF.

V and J are TRBV6-5 and TRBJ1-5, with D unclear. The ends were cut back, 6 bases at V and 2 bases at J, with 14 bases in the middle. CDR1 MNHEY and CDR2 SVGAGI come from the germline V gene. The CDR3 covers 15 residues. CDR3 residues: CASRPGRPGNQPQHF. In DNA, the CDR3 is TGTGCCAGCAGACCCGGGAGGCCCGGCAATCAGCCCCAGCATTTT.

V and J are TRBV30 and TRBJ2-1; 13 positions match TRBD2. CDR3 length equals 16 residues. Trimming removed 3 bases from V and 8 bases from J; junction bases left unmatched: 10. Germline V gene data show CDR1 as GTSNPN and CDR2 as SVGIG (reference sequence). The CDR3 DNA is TGTGCCTGGAGCGAAACTAGCGGGGGGGCCTGGCATGAGCAGTTCTTC. This encodes CAWSETSGGAWHEQFF.